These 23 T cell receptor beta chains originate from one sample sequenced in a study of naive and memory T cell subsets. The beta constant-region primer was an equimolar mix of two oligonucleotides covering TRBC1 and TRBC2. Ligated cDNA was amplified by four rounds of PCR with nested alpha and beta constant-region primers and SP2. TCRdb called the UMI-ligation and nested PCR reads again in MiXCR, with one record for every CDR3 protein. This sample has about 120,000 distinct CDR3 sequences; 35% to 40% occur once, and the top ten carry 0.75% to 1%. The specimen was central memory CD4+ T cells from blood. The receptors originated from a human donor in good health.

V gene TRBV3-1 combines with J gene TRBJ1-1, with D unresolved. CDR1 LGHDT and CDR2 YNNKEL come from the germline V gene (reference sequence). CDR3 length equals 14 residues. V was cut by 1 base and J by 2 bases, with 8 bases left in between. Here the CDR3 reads CASSQGRVNTEAFF. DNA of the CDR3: TGTGCCAGCAGCCAAGGACGGGTCAACACTGAAGCTTTCTTT.

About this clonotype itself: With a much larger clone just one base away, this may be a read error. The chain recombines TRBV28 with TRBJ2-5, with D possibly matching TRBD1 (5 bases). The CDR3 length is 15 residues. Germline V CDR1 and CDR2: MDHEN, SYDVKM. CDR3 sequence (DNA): TGTGCCAGCAGTTCCGCTGGGGCAGGGCAAGAGACCGAGTACTTC. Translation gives CASSSAGAGQETEYF.

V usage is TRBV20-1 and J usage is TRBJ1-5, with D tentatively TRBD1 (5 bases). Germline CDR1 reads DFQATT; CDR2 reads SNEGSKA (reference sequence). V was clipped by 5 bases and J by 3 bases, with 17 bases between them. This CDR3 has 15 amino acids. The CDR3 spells CSAPPGDGYNQPQHF. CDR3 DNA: TGCAGTGCTCCCCCCGGGGACGGCTACAATCAGCCCCAGCATTTT.

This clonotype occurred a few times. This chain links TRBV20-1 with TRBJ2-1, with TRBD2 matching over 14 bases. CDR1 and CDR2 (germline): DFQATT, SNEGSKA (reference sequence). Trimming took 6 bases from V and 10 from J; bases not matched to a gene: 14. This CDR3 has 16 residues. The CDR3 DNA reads TGCAGTGCGGGTCCTCCGGGACTAGCGGGAGTATGGGAGCAGTTCTTC. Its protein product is CSAGPPGLAGVWEQFF.

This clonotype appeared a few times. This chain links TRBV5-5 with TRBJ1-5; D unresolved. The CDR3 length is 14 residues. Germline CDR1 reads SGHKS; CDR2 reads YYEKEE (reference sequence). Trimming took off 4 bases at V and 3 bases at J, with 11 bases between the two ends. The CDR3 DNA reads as TGTGCCAGCAGCACCCGAGACTCCAATCAGCCCCAGCATTTT. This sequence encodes CASSTRDSNQPQHF.

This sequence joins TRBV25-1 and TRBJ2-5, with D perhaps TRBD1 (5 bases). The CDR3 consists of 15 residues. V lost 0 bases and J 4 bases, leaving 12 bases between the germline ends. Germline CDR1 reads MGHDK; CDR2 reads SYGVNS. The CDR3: CASSEYRQTGETQYF. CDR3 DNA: TGTGCCAGCAGTGAATATAGACAGACCGGAGAGACCCAGTACTTC.

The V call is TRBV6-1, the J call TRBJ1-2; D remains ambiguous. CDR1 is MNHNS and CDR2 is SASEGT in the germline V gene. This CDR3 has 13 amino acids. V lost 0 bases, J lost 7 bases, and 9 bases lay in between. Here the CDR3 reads CASSEAWLLGYTF. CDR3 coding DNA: TGTGCCAGCAGTGAAGCGTGGCTTCTTGGCTACACCTTC.

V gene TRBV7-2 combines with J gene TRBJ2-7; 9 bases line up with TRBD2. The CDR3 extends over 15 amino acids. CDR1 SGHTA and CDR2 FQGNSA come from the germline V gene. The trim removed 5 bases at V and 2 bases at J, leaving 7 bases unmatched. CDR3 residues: CASSQGLAAAYEQYF. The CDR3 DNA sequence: TGTGCCAGCAGCCAGGGACTAGCAGCAGCCTACGAGCAGTACTTC.

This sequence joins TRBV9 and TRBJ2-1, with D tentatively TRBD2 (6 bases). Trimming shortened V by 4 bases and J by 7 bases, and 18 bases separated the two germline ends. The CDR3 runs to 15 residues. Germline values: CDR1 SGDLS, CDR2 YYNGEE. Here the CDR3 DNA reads TGTGCCAGCAGCTTCGGCGGGACTTACGGTAATGAGCAGTTCTTC. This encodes CASSFGGTYGNEQFF.

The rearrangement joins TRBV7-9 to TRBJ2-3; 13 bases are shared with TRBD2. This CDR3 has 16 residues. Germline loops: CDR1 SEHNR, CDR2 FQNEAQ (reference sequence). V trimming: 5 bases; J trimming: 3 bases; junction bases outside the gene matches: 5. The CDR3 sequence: CASSKGLAGRTDTQYF. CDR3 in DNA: TGTGCCAGCAGCAAGGGACTAGCGGGAAGGACAGATACGCAGTATTTT.

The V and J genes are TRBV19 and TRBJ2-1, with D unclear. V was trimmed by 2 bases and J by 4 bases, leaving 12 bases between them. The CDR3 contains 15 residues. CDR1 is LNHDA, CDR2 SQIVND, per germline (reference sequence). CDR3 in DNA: TGTGCCAGTAGTATATCAGTTCTTTGGTACAATGAGCAGTTCTTC. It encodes CASSISVLWYNEQFF. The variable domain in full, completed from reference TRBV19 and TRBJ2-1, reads DGGITQSPKYLFRKEGQNVTLSCEQNLNHDAMYWYRQDPGQGLRLIYYSQIVNDFQKGDIAEGYSVSREKKESFPLTVTSAQKNPTAFYLCASSISVLWYNEQFFGPGTRLTVL.

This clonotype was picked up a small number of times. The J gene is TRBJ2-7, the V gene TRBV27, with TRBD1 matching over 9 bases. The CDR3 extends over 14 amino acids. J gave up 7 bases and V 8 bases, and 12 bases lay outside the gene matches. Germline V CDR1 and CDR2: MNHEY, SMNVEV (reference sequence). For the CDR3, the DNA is TGTGCCAGCGGACGAGGGACAGGGTTGTTGGAGCAGTACTTC. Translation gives CASGRGTGLLEQYF.

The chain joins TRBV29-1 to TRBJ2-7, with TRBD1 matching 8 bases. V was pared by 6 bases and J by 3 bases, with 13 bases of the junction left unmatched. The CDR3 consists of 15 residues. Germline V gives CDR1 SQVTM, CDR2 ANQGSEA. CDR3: CSVTTLPGTGYEQYF. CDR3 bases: TGCAGCGTCACCACTCTACCCGGGACAGGCTACGAGCAGTACTTC.

Here the CDR3 reads CASSPELKNEKLFF. Here the CDR3 DNA reads TGCGCCAGCAGCCCCGAGCTGAAGAATGAAAAACTGTTTTTT. The chain is built from TRBV4-3 and TRBJ1-4; D is ambiguous. The CDR3 loop spans 14 amino acids. V was cut by 4 bases and J by 5 bases, with 11 bases left in between. Germline V lookup: CDR1 LGHNA, CDR2 YSLEER.

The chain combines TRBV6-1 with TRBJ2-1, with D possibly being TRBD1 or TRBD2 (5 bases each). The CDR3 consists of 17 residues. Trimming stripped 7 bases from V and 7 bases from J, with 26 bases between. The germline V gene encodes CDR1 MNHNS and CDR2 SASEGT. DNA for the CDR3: TGTGCCAGCACCCTTCCTCGGGGCGGCGGGTTGAGAAATGAGCAGTTCTTC. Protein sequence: CASTLPRGGGLRNEQFF.

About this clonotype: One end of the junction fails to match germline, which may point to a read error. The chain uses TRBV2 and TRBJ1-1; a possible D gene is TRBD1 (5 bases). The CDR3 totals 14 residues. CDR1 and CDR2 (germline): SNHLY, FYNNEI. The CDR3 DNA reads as TGTGCCAGCAGATCTCCTGACTTGGACACTGAGGCTTTCTTT. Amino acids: CASRSPDLDTEAFF.

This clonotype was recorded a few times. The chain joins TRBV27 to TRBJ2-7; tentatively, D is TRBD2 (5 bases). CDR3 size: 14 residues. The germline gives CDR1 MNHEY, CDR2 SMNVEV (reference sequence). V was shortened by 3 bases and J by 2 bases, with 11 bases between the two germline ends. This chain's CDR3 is CASSFSTGTYEQYF. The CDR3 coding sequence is TGTGCCAGCAGTTTTTCGACGGGGACCTACGAGCAGTACTTC.

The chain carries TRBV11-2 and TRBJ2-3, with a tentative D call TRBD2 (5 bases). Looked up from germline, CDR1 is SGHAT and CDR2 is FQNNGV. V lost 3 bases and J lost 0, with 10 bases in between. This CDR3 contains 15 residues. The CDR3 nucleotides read TGTGCCAGCAGCTTCCCGGCGGGTAGCACAGATACGCAGTATTTT. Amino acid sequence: CASSFPAGSTDTQYF.

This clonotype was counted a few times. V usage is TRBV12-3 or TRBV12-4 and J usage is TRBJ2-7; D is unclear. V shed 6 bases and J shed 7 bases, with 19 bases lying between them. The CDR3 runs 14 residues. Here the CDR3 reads CASRKDVTLTEQYF. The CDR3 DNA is TGTGCCAGCAGGAAGGATGTCACCCTTACGGAGCAGTACTTC.

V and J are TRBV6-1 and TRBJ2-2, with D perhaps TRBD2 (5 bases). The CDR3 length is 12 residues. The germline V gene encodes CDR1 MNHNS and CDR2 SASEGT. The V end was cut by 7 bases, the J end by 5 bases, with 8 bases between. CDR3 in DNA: TGTGCCAGCATTAGCGTAACCGGGGAGCTGTTTTTT. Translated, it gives CASISVTGELFF.

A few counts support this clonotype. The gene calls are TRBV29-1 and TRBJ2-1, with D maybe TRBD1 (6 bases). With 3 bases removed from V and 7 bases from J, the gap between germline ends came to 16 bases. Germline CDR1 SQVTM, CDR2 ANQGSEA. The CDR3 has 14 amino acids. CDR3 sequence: CSVEVGQLGNEQFF. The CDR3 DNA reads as TGCAGCGTTGAGGTTGGACAGCTCGGGAATGAGCAGTTCTTC.

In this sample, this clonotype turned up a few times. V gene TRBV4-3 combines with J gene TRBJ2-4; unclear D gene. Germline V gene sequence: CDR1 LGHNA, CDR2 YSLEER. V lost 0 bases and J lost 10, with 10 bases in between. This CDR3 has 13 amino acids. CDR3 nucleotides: TGCGCCAGCAGCCAAGATCTTGCCGCTATTCAGTACTTC. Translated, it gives CASSQDLAAIQYF.

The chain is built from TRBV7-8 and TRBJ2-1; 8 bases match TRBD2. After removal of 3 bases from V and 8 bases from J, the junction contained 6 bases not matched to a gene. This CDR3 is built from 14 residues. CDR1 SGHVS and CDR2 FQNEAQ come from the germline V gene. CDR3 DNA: TGTGCCAGCAGCTTGGGACTAGTGGTCTATGAGCAGTTCTTC. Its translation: CASSLGLVVYEQFF. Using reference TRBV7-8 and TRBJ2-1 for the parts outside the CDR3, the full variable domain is GAGVSQSPRYKVAKRGQDVALRCDPISGHVSLFWYQQALGQGPEFLTYFQNEAQLDKSGLPSDRFFAERPEGSVSTLKIQRTQQEDSAVYLCASSLGLVVYEQFFGPGTRLTVL.